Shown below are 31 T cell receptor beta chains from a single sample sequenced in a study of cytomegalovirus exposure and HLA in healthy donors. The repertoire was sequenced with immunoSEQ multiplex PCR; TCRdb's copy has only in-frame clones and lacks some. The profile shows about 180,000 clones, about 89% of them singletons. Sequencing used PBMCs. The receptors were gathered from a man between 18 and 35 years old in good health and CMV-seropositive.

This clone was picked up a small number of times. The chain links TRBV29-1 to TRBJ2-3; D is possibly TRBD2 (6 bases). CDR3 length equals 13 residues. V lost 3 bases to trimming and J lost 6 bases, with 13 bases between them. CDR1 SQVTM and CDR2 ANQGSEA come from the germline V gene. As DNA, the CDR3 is TGCAGCGTTGACGGGGGAAGAAGGGATACGCAGTATTTT. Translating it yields CSVDGGRRDTQYF.

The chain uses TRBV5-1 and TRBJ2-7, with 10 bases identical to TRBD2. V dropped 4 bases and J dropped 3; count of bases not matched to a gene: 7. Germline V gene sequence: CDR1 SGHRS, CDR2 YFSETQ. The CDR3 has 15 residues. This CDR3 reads CASSNELAGIYEQYF. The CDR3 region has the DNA TGCGCCAGCAGCAATGAACTAGCGGGAATCTACGAGCAGTACTTC.

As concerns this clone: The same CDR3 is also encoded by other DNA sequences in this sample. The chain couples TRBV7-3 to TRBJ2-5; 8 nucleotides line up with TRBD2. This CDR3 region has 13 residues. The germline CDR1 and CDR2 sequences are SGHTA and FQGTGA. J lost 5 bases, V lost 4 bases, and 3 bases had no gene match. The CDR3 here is CASSSGGPETQYF. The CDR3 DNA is TGTGCCAGCAGCTCGGGGGGGCCGGAGACCCAGTACTTC.

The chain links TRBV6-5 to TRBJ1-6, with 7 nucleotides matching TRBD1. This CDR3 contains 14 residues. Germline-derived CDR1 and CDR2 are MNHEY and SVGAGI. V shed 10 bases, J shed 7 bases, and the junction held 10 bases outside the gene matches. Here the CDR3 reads CATTVGQENSPLHF. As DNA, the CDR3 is TGTGCCACCACGGTAGGACAGGAAAATTCACCCCTCCACTTT.

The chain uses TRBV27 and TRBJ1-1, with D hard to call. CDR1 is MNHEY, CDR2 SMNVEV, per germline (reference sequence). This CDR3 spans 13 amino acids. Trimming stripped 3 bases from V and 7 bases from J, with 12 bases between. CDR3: CASSFFRSREAFF. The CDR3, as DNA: TGTGCCAGCAGTTTTTTTAGGAGCCGTGAAGCTTTCTTT.

CDR3 nucleotide sequence: TGTGCCATCAGTGAACAGGGAAAGGAGACCCAGTACTTC. Protein: CAISEQGKETQYF. The chain employs TRBV10-3 and TRBJ2-5; a possible D gene is TRBD1 (6 bases). The CDR3 is made up of 13 amino acids. Germline-derived CDR1 and CDR2 are ENHRY and SYGVKD. V dropped 3 bases and J dropped 5 bases, with 10 bases sitting between them.

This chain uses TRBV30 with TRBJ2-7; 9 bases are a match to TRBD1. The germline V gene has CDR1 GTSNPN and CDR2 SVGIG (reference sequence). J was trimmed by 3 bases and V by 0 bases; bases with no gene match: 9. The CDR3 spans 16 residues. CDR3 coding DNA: TGTGCCTGGAGTGTAAGAACTCAGGGACAGGGCTACGAGCAGTACTTC. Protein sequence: CAWSVRTQGQGYEQYF.

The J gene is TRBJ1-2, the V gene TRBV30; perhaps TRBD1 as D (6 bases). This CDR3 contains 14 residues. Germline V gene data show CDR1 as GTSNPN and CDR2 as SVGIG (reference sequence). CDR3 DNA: TGTGCGTTGGGTGGGGGACACCAGTCCTATGGCTACACCTTC. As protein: CALGGGHQSYGYTF.

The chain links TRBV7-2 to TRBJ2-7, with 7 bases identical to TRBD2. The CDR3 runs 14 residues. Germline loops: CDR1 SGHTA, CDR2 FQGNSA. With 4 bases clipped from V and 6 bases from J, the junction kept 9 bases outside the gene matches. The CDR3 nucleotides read TGTGCCAGCAGCTGGGGGGGACTTACCTTCGAGCAGTACTTC. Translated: CASSWGGLTFEQYF.

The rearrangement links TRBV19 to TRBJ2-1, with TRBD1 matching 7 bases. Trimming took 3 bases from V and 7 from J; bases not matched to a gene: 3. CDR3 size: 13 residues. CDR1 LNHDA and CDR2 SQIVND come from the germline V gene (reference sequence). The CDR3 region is CASSMGQPNEQFF. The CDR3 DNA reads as TGTGCCAGTAGTATGGGACAGCCGAATGAGCAGTTCTTC.

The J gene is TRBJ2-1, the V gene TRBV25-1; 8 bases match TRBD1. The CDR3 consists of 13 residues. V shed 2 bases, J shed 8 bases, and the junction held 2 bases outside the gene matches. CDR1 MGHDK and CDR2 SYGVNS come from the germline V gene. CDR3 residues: CASSEGQGHEQFF. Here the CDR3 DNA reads TGTGCCAGCAGTGAAGGACAGGGCCATGAGCAGTTCTTC.

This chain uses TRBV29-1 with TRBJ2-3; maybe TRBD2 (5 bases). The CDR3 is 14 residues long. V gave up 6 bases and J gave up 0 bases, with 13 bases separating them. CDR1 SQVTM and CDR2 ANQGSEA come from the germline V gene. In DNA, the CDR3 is TGCAGCGTCCTAGAGGGCACTAGCACAGATACGCAGTATTTT. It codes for CSVLEGTSTDTQYF.

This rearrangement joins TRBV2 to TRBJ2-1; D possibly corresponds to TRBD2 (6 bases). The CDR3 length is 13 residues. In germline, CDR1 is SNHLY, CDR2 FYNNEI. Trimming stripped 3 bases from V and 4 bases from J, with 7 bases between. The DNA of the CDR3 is TGTGCCAGCAGTGACGGGACTTACAATGAGCAGTTCTTC. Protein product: CASSDGTYNEQFF.

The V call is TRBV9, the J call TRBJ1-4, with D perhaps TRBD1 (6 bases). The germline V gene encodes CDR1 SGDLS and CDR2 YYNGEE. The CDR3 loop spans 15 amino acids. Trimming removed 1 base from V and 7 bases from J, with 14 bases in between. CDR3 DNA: TGTGCCAGCAGCGTATCGGACAGCCGAACTGAAAAACTGTTTTTT. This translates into CASSVSDSRTEKLFF. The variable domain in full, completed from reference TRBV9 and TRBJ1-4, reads DSGVTQTPKHLITATGQRVTLRCSPRSGDLSVYWYQQSLDQGLQFLIQYYNGEERAKGNILERFSAQQFPDLHSELNLSSLELGDSALYFCASSVSDSRTEKLFFGSGTQLSVL.

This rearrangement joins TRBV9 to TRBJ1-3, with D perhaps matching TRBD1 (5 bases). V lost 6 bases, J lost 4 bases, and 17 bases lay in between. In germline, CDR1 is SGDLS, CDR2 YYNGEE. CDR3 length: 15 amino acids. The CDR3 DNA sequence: TGTGCCAGCACCCAGGTGGGGGGTGGAGGAAACACCATATATTTT. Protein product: CASTQVGGGGNTIYF.

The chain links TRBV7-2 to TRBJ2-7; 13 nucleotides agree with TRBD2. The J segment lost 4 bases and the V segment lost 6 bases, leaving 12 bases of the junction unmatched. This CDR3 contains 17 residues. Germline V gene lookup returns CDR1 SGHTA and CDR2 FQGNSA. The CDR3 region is CASSPRSTSGGYYEQYF. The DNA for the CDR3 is TGTGCCAGCAGTCCAAGGTCGACTAGCGGGGGGTATTACGAGCAGTACTTC.

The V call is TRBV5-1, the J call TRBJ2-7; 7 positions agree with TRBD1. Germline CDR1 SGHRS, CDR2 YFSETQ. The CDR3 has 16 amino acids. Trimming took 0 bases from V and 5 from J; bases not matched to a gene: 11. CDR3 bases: TGCGCCAGCAGCTTGGGGGGGACAGTCGGGGATGACGAGCAGTACTTC. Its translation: CASSLGGTVGDDEQYF.

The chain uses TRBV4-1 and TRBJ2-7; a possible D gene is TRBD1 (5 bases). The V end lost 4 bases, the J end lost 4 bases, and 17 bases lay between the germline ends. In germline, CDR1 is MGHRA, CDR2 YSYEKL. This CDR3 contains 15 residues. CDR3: CASSPRSGNQYEQYF. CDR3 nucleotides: TGCGCCAGCAGCCCCCGCTCAGGGAACCAATACGAGCAGTACTTC.

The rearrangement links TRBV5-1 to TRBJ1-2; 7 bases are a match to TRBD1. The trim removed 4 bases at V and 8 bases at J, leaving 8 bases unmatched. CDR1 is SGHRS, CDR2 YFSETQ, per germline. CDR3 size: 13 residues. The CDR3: CASSQTGDSGYTF. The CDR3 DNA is TGCGCCAGCAGCCAAACAGGGGACAGCGGCTACACCTTC.

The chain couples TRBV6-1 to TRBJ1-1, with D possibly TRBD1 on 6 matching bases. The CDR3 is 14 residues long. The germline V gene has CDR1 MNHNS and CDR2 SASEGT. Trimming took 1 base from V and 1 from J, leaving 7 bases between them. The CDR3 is CASSEGGQNTEAFF. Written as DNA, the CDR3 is TGTGCCAGCAGTGAAGGGGGGCAGAACACTGAAGCTTTCTTT.

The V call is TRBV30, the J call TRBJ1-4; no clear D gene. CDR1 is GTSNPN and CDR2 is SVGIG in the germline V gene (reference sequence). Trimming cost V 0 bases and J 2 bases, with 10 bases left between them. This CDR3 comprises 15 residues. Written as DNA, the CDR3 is TGTGCCTGGAGTGTCCCGGGATACACTAATGAAAAACTGTTTTTT. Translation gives CAWSVPGYTNEKLFF.

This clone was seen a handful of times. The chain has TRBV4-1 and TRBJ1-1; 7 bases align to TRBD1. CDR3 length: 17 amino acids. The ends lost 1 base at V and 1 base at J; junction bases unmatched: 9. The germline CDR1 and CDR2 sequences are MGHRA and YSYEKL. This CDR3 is CASSQAPSGTANTEAFF. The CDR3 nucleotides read TGCGCCAGCAGCCAAGCTCCGTCCGGGACAGCGAACACTGAAGCTTTCTTT.

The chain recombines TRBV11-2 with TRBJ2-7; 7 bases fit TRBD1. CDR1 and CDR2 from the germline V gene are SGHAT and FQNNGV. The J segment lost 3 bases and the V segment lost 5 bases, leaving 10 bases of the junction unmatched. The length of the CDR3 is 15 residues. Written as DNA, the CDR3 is TGTGCCAGCAGCATAACGACAGGGAGTCGCTACGAGCAGTACTTC. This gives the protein CASSITTGSRYEQYF.

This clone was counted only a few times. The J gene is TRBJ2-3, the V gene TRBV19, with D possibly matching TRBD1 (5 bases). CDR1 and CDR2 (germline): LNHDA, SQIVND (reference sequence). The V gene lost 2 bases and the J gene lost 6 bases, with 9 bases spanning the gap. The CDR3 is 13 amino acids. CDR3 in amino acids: CASSILSGDTQYF. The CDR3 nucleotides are TGTGCCAGTAGTATACTCTCAGGGGATACGCAGTATTTT.

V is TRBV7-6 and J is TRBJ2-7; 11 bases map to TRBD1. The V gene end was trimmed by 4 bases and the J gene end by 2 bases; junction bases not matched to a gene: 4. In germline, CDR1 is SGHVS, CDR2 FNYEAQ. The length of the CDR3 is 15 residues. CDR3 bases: TGTGCCAGCAGCTCAAGGACAGGGGGCGCCTACGAGCAGTACTTC. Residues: CASSSRTGGAYEQYF.

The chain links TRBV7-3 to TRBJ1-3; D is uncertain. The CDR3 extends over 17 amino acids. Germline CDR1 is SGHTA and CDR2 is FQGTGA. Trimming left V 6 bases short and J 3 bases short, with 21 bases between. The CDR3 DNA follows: TGTGCCAGCAGTGAAGCTAGAGTGAACCTTCGTGGAAACACCATATATTTT. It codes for CASSEARVNLRGNTIYF. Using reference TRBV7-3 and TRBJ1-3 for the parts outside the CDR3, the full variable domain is GAGVSQTPSNKVTEKGKYVELRCDPISGHTALYWYRQSLGQGPEFLIYFQGTGAADDSGLPNDRFFAVRPEGSVSTLKIQRTERGDSAVYLCASSEARVNLRGNTIYFGEGSWLTVV.

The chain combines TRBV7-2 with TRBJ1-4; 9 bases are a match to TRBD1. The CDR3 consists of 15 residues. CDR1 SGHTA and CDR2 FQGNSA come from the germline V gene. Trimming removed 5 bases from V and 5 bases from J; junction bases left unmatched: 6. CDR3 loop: CASSQGGQGNEKLFF. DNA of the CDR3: TGTGCCAGCAGCCAGGGGGGACAGGGAAATGAAAAACTGTTTTTT.

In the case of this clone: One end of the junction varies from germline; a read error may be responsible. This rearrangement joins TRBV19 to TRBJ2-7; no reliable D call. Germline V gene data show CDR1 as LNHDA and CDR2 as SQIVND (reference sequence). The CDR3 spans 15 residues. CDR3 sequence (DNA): TGTGCCAGTAGTAGGCCCGTACAAAGGAGCTACGAGCAATACTTC. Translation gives CASSRPVQRSYEQYF.

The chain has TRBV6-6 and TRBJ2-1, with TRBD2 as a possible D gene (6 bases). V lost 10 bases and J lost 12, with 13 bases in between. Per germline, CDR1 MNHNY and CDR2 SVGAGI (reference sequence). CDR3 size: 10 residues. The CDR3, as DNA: TGTGCCACCTGGGGGGAGGCGCAGTTCTTC. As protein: CATWGEAQFF.

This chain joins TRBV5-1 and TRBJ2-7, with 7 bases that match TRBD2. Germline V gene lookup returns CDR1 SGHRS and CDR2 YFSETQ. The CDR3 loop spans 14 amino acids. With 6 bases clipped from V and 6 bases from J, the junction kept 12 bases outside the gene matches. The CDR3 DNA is TGCGCCAGCAAAGAGGTGGGAGGGCCTTCCGAGCAGTACTTC. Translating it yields CASKEVGGPSEQYF.

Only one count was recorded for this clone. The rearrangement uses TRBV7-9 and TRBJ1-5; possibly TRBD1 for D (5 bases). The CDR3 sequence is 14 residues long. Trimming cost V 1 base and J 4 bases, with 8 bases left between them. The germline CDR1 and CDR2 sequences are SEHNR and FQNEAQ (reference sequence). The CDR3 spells CASSLGGTNQPQHF. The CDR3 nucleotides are TGTGCCAGCAGCTTAGGAGGGACTAATCAGCCCCAGCATTTT.